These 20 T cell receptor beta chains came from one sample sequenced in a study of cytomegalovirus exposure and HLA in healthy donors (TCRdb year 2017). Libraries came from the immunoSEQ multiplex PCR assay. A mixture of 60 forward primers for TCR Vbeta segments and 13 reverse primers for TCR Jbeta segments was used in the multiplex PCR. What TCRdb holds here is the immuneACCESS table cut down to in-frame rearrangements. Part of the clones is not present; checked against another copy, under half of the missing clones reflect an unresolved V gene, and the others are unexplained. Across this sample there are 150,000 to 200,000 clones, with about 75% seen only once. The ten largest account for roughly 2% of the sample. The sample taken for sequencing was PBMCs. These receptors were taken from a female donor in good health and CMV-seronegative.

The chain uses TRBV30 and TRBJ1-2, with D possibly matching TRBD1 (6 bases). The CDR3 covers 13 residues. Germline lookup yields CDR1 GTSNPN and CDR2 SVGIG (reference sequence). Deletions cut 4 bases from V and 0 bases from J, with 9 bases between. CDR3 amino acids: CAWNQGTNYGYTF. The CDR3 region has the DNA TGTGCCTGGAATCAGGGGACTAACTATGGCTACACCTTC.

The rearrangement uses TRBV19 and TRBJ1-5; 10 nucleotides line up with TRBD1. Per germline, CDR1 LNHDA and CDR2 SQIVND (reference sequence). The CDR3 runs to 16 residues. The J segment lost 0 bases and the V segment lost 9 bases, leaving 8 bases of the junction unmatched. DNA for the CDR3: TGTGCCAGCACCGGGACAGGGGTTTATAGCAATCAGCCCCAGCATTTT. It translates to CASTGTGVYSNQPQHF.

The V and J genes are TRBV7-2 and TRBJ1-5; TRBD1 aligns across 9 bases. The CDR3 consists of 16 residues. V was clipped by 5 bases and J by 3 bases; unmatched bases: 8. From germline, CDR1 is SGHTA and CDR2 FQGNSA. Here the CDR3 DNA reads TGTGCCAGCAGCATGGGACAGGGAGTTTACAATCAGCCCCAGCATTTT. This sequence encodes CASSMGQGVYNQPQHF.

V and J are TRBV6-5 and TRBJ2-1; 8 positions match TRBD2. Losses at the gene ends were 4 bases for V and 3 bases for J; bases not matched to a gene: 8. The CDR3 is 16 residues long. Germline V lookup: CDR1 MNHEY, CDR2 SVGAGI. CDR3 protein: CASSSPKRELYNEQFF. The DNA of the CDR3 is TGTGCCAGCAGTTCCCCTAAGCGGGAGCTCTACAATGAGCAGTTCTTC.

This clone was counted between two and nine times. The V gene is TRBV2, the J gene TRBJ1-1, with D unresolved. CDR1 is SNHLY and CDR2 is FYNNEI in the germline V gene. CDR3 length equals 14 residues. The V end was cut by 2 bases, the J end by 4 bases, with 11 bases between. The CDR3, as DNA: TGTGCCAGCAGTGAAACCACAGAGAGCACTGAAGCTTTCTTT. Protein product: CASSETTESTEAFF.

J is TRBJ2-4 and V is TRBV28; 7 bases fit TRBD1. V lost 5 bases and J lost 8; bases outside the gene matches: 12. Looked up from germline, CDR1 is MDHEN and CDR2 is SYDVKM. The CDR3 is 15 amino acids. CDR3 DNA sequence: TGTGCCAGCAGTCCACCCCGACAGGGCCCCGACATTCAGTACTTC. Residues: CASSPPRQGPDIQYF. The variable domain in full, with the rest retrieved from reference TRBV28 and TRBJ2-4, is DVKVTQSSRYLVKRTGEKVFLECVQDMDHENMFWYRQDPGLGLRLIYFSYDVKMKEKGDIPEGYSVSREKKERFSLILESASTNQTSMYLCASSPPRQGPDIQYFGAGTRLSVL.

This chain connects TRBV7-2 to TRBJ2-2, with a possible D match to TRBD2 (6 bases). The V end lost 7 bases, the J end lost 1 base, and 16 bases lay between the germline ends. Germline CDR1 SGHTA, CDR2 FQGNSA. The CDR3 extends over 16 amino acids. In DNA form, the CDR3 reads TGTGCCAGCACCCGAACGGGCGGGGTGAACACCGGGGAGCTGTTTTTT. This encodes CASTRTGGVNTGELFF. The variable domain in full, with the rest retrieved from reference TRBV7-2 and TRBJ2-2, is GAGVSQSPSNKVTEKGKDVELRCDPISGHTALYWYRQSLGQGLEFLIYFQGNSAPDKSGLPSDRFSAERTGGSVSTLTIQRTQQEDSAVYLCASTRTGGVNTGELFFGEGSRLTVL.

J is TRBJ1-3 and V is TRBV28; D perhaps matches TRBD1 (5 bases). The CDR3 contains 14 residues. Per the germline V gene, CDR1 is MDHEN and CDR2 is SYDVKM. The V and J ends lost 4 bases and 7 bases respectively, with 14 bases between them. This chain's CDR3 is CASSSGVSRNTIYF. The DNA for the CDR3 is TGTGCCAGCAGTTCGGGGGTTTCCAGGAACACCATATATTTT.

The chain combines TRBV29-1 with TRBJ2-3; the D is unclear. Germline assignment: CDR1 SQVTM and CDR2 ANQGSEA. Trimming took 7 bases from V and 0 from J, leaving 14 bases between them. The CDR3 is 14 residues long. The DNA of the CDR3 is TGCAGCGGTCTGGCAGTCGCTAGCACAGATACGCAGTATTTT. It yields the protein CSGLAVASTDTQYF.

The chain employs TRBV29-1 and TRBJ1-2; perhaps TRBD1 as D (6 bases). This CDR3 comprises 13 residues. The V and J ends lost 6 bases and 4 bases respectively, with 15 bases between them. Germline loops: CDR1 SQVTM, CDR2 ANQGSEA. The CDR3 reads CSVRDTGVYGYTF. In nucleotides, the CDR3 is TGCAGCGTCCGGGACACCGGTGTCTATGGCTACACCTTC.

The CDR3 bases are TGTGCCATCAGTCACGAACAGGGGTACTACGAGCAGTACTTC. This translates into CAISHEQGYYEQYF. This chain joins TRBV10-3 and TRBJ2-7; 7 bases map to TRBD1. The CDR3 length is 14 residues. V shed 5 bases, J shed 3 bases, and the junction held 7 bases outside the gene matches. Looked up from germline, CDR1 is ENHRY and CDR2 is SYGVKD.

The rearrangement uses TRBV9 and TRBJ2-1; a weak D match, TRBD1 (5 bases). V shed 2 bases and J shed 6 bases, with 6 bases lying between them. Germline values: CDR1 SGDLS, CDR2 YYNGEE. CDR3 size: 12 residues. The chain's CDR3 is CASSVQGNEQFF. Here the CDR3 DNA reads TGTGCCAGCAGCGTGCAGGGCAATGAGCAGTTCTTC.

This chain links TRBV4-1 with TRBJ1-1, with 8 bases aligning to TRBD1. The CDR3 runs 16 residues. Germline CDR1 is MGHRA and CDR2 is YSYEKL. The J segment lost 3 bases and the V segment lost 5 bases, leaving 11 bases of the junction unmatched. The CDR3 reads CASSIAGTGLYTEAFF. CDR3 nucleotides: TGCGCCAGCAGCATAGCCGGGACAGGCCTTTACACTGAAGCTTTCTTT.

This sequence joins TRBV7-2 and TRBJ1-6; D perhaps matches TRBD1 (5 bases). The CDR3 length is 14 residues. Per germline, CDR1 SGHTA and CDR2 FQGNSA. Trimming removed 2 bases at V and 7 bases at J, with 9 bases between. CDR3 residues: CASSLRAGNSPLHF. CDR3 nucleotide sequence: TGTGCCAGCAGCTTACGCGCAGGGAATTCACCCCTCCACTTT.

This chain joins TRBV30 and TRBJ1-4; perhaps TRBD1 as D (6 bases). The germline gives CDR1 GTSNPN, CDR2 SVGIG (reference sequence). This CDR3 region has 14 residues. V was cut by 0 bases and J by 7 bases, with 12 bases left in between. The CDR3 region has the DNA TGTGCCTGGAGTGTACAGGGCTGGGGTGAAAAACTGTTTTTT. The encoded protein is CAWSVQGWGEKLFF.

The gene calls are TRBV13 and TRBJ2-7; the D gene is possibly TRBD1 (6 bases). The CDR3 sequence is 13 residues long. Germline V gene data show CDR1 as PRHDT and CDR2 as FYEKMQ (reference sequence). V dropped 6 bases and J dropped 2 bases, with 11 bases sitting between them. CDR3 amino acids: CASSSGHPYEQYF. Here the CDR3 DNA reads TGTGCCAGCAGTTCGGGACATCCCTACGAGCAGTACTTC. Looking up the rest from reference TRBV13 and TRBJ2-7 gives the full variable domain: AAGVIQSPRHLIKEKRETATLKCYPIPRHDTVYWYQQGPGQDPQFLISFYEKMQSDKGSIPDRFSAQQFSDYHSELNMSSLELGDSALYFCASSSGHPYEQYFGPGTRLTVT.

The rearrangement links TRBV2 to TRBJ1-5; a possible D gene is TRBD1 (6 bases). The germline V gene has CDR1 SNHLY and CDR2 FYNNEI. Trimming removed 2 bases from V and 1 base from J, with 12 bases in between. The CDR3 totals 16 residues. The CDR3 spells CASSEQGSRSNQPQHF. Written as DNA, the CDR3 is TGTGCCAGCAGTGAACAGGGGAGTAGAAGCAATCAGCCCCAGCATTTT.

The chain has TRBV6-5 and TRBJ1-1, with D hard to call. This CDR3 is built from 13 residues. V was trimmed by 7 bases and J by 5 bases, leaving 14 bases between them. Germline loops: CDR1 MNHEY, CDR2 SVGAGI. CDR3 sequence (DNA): TGTGCCAGCATCCAGGCGGGGAAAACTGAAGCTTTCTTT. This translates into CASIQAGKTEAFF.

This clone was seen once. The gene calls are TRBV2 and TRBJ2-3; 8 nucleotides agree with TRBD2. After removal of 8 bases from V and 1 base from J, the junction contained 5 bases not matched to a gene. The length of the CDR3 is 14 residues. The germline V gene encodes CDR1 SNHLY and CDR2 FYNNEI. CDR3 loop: CASGGLAGTDTQYF. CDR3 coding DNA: TGTGCCAGCGGAGGACTAGCAGGCACAGATACGCAGTATTTT.

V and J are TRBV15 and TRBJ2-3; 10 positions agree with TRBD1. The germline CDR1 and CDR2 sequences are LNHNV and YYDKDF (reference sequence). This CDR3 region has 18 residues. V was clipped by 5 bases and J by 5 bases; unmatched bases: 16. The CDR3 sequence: CATSSRPIRDRGKDTQYF. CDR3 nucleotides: TGTGCCACCAGCTCCAGACCCATCCGGGACAGGGGAAAAGATACGCAGTATTTT.